This is a list of T cell receptor beta chains from one sample in a study of post-analysis software for immune sequencing data. TCRdb re-called the PCR reads with MiXCR, one entry per CDR3 protein. The sample shows roughly 650,000 distinct CDR3 sequences, 59% of them seen only once. The specimen sequenced was blood. The receptors were gathered from a girl aged 2 to 9 with multiple sclerosis. CDR3s include the opening cysteine and the closing phenylalanine or tryptophan. D genes are given only for firm matches. Size values are once, few and many counts, or a class for expanded clones, and some rows have none.

d_gene	v_gene	j_gene	abundance	CDR3aa	CDR3nt
TRBD2	TRBV11-3	TRBJ2-1	.	CASSFGLAGYEQFF	TGTGCCAGCAGCTTCGGACTAGCGGGGTATGAGCAGTTCTTC
TRBD1	TRBV6-5	TRBJ2-7	.	CASSSGQGRPIEQYF	TGTGCCAGCAGCTCGGGACAGGGGCGTCCCATCGAGCAGTACTTC
.	TRBV11-3	TRBJ2-1	.	CASSSLGGQVGGEQFF	TGTGCCAGCAGCTCGTTGGGTGGGCAGGTTGGGGGTGAGCAGTTCTTC
.	TRBV20-1	TRBJ2-3	.	CSATLEHGDTQYF	TGCAGTGCGACACTAGAGCACGGAGATACGCAGTATTTT
.	TRBV12-3/TRBV12-4	TRBJ2-1	.	CASSFFVSNEQFF	TGTGCCAGCAGTTTTTTCGTCAGCAATGAGCAGTTCTTC
.	TRBV12-3/TRBV12-4	TRBJ2-2	.	CASTSRGNTGELFF	TGTGCCAGCACTAGTCGTGGGAACACCGGGGAGCTGTTTTTT
.	TRBV5-1	TRBJ2-2	.	CASSLRLIFAGELFF	TGCGCCAGCAGCTTAAGGCTCATTTTTGCCGGGGAGCTGTTTTTT
TRBD1	TRBV7-9	TRBJ1-5	once	CASSSTGEQPQHF	TGTGCCAGCAGCTCAACAGGGGAACAGCCCCAGCATTTT
TRBD1	TRBV12-3/TRBV12-4	TRBJ1-2	.	CASSQIGQVSYGYTF	TGTGCCAGCAGTCAAATTGGACAGGTTTCCTATGGCTACACCTTC
.	TRBV6-2/TRBV6-3	TRBJ2-5	.	CASSYKGLEKRTQYF	TGTGCCAGCAGTTACAAAGGGCTAGAGAAGAGAACCCAGTACTTC
.	TRBV5-5	TRBJ2-7	few	CASTFGIYEQYF	TGTGCCAGCACCTTTGGGATCTACGAGCAGTACTTC
TRBD1	TRBV5-1	TRBJ1-1	.	CASSWTGGGAEAFF	TGCGCCAGCAGCTGGACAGGGGGTGGTGCTGAAGCTTTCTTT
TRBD1	TRBV12-3/TRBV12-4	TRBJ1-1	.	CASSLMTGIEAFF	TGTGCCAGCAGCCTTATGACAGGGATTGAAGCTTTCTTT
.	TRBV6-5	TRBJ2-5	few	CASSRGIGETQYF	TGTGCCAGCTCCCGCGGAATTGGGGAGACCCAGTACTTC
.	TRBV20-1	TRBJ2-3	.	CSARRTDTQYF	TGCAGTGCTAGGAGGACAGATACGCAGTATTTT
.	TRBV4-1	TRBJ1-5	.	CASSQIKGFNQPQHF	TGCGCCAGCAGCCAGATAAAAGGGTTCAATCAGCCCCAGCATTTT
TRBD2	TRBV7-2	TRBJ2-7	.	CASSSLRLGLAGAAYEQYF	TGTGCCAGCAGCTCTTTACGCCTTGGACTAGCGGGAGCCGCCTACGAGCAGTACTTC
.	TRBV10-2	TRBJ1-2	once	CASTAGDYGYTF	TGCGCCAGCACGGCGGGTGACTATGGCTACACCTTC
.	TRBV12-3/TRBV12-4	TRBJ2-7	.	CASSLAVGASEQYF	TGTGCCAGCAGTTTAGCGGTGGGGGCATCCGAGCAGTACTTC
TRBD1	TRBV20-1	TRBJ1-1	.	CSARSPRQGGVSPTEAFF	TGCAGTGCTAGATCTCCTAGACAGGGAGGGGTTTCCCCGACTGAAGCTTTCTTT